This entry features one T cell receptor beta chain sequence. The CDR3 extends 3 residues past the end of the read, so its final part is completed from the germline J gene. The table came from immunoSEQ multiplex PCR; TCRdb's copy has only in-frame clones and leaves some out. Reported are 45,000 to 55,000 clones; the ten largest clones contain 0.7% to 0.95%. This sample is part of a study of Tregs in tolerant kidney transplant recipients. The ends were cut back, 2 bases at V and 4 bases at J, with 13 bases in the middle. Germline V gene sequence: CDR1 SNHLY, CDR2 FYNNEI. This CDR3 has 15 amino acids. This TCR was sampled from a human donor who received a combined kidney and bone marrow transplant. The sample here was CD4+ T cells from blood, taken before the transplant. The rearrangement uses TRBV2 and TRBJ2-3, with D unclear. The chain's CDR3 is CASSESRLVADTQYF. The covered CDR3 bases are TGTGCCAGCAGTGAATCCCGGCTAGTAGCAGATACG.